Shown below are 2 T cell receptor beta chains from a single sample sequenced in a study of blood T cell repertoires in COVID-19 (dated by TCRdb to the early 2020s). The protocol used for the library was the immunoSEQ multiplex PCR assay. Entries here come from immuneACCESS through TCRdb and include only in-frame sequences with V and J called. Some clones fail to appear in such tables; in the studies checked, an unresolved V gene covers under half of the shortfall, and the cause of the remainder is unknown. The sample records around 180,000 clones, 70% to 85% of which are singletons. The top ten hold 9.8% of the sample. Material: peripheral blood. The receptors originated from an elderly woman with acute or convalescent COVID-19.

V and J are TRBV19 and TRBJ1-2; no clear D. Germline V gene lookup returns CDR1 LNHDA and CDR2 SQIVND (reference sequence). V was clipped by 4 bases and J by 0 bases, with 18 bases between them. The CDR3 sequence is 17 residues long. CDR3 DNA: TGTGCCAGTAGTACATCCGGGTGGCTTTCCACTAACTATGGCTACACCTTC. Translation gives CASSTSGWLSTNYGYTF.

This clone appeared a single time. The chain employs TRBV11-2 and TRBJ2-5; D possibly corresponds to TRBD1 (6 bases). Trimming cost V 5 bases and J 4 bases, with 11 bases left between them. Per the germline V gene, CDR1 is SGHAT and CDR2 is FQNNGV. CDR3 length equals 13 residues. CDR3 region: CASSIQGRETQYF. The CDR3 DNA follows: TGTGCCAGCAGCATTCAGGGGAGAGAGACCCAGTACTTC.